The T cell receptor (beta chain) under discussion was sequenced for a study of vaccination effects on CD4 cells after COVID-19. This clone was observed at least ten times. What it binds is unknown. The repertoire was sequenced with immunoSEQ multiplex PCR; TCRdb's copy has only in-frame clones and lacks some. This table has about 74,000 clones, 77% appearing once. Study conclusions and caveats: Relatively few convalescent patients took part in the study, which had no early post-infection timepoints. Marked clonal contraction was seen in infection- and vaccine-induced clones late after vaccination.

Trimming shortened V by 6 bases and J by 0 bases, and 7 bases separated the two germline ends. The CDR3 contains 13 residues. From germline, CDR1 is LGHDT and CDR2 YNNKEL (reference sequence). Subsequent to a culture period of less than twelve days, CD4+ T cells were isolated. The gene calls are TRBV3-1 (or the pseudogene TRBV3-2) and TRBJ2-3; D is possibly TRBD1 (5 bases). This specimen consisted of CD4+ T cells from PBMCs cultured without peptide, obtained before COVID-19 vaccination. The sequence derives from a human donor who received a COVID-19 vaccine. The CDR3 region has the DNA TGTGCCAGCAGTCGACAGAGCACAGATACGCAGTATTTT. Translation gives CASSRQSTDTQYF.